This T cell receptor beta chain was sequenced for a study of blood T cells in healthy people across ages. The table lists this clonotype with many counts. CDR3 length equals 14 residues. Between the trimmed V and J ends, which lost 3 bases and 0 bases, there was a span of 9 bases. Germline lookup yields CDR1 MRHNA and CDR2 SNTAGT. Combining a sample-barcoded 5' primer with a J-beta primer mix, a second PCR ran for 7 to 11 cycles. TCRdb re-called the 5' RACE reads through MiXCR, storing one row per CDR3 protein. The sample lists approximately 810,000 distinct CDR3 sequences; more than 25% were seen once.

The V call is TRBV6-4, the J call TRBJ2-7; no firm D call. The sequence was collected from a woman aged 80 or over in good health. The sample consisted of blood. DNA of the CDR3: TGTGCCAGCAGTGATTGTTCAAGCTCCTACGAGCAGTACTTC. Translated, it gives CASSDCSSSYEQYF.